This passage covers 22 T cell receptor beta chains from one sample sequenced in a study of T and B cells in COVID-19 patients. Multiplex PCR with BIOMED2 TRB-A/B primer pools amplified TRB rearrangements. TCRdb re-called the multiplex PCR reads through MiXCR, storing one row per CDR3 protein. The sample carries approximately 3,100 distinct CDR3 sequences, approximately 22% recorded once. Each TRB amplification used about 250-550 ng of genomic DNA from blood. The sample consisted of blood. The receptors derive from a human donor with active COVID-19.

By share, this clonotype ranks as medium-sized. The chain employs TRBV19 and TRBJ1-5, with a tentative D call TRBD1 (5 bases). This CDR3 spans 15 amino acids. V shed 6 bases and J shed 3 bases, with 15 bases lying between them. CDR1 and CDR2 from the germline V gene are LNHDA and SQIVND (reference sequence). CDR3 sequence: CASRTRGGVNQPQHF. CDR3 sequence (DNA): TGTGCCAGTAGGACCCGCGGAGGGGTCAATCAGCCCCAGCATTTT. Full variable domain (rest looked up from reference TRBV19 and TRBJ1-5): DGGITQSPKYLFRKEGQNVTLSCEQNLNHDAMYWYRQDPGQGLRLIYYSQIVNDFQKGDIAEGYSVSREKKESFPLTVTSAQKNPTAFYLCASRTRGGVNQPQHFGDGTRLSIL.

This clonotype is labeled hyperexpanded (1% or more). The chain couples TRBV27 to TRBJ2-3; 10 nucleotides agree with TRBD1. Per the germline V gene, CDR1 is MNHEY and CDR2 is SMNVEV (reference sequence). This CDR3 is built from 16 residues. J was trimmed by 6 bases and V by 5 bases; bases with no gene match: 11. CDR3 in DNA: TGTGCCAGCAGTCCCATACGACAGGGGGCGAAGGATACGCAGTATTTT. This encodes CASSPIRQGAKDTQYF.

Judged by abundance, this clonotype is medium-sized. The CDR3 DNA sequence: TGCAGCGTTGCAGTCTCCAACTACGAGCAGTACTTC. It specifies CSVAVSNYEQYF. V usage is TRBV29-1 and J usage is TRBJ2-7; D unclear. Trimming removed 4 bases from V and 3 bases from J, with 10 bases in between. The CDR3 spans 12 residues. CDR1 is SQVTM, CDR2 ANQGSEA, per germline.

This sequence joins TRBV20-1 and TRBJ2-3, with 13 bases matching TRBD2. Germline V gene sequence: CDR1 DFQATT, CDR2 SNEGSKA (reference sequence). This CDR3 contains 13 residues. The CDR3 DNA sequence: TGCAGCCGGGGCACTAGCGGGAGGGGAACGCAGTATTTT. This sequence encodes CSRGTSGRGTQYF.

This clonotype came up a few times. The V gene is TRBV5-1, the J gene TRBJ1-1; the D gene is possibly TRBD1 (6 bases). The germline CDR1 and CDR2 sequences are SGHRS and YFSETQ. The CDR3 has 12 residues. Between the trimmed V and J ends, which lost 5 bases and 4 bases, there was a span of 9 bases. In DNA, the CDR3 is TGCGCCAGCAGGTTACAGGGCACTGAAGCTTTCTTT. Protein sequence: CASRLQGTEAFF.

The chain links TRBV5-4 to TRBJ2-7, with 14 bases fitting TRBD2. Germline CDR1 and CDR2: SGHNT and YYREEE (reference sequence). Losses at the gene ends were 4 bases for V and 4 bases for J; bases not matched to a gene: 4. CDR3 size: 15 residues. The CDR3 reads CASSPGLAGVYEQYF. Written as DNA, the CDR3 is TGTGCCAGCAGCCCGGGACTAGCGGGAGTGTACGAGCAGTACTTC.

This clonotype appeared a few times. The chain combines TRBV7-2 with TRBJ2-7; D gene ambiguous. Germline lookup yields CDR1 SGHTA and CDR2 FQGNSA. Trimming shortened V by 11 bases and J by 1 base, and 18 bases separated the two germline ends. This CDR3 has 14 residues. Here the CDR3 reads CASQNQELSYEQYF. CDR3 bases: TGTGCCTCCCAGAACCAGGAGCTATCCTACGAGCAGTACTTC.

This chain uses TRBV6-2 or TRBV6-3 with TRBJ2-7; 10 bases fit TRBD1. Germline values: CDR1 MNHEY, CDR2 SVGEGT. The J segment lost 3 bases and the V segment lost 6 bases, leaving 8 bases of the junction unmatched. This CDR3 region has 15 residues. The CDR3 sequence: CASSPGTGVGYEQYF. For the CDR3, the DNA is TGTGCCAGCAGCCCCGGGACAGGGGTTGGCTACGAGCAGTACTTC.

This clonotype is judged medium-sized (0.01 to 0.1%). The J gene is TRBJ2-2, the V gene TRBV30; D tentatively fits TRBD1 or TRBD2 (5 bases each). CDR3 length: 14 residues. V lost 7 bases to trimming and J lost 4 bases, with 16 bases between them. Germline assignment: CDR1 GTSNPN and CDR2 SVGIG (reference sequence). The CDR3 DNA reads TGTGCCTCCTGGTCGGGGCAGACCACCGGGGAGCTGTTTTTT. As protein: CASWSGQTTGELFF. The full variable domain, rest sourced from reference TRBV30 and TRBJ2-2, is SQTIHQWPATLVQPVGSPLSLECTVEGTSNPNLYWYRQAAGRGLQLLFYSVGIGQISSEVPQNLSASRPQDRQFILSSKKLLLSDSGFYLCASWSGQTTGELFFGEGSRLTVL.

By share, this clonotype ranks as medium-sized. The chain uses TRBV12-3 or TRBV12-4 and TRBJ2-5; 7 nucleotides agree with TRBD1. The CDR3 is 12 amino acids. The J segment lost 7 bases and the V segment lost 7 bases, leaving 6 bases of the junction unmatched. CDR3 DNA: TGTGCCAGCACCGGAACAGGGGCGACCCAGTACTTC. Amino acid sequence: CASTGTGATQYF.

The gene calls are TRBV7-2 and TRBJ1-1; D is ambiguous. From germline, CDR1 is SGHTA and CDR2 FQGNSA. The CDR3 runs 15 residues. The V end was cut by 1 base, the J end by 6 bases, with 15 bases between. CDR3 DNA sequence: TGTGCCAGCAGCTTAGGCCGGAAAGCCCACCCTGAAGCTTTCTTT. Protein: CASSLGRKAHPEAFF.

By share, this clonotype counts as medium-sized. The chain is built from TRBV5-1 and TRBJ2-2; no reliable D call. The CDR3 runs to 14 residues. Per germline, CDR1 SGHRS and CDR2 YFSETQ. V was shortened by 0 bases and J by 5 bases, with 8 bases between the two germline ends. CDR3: CASSLGALTGELFF. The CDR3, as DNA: TGCGCCAGCAGCTTGGGAGCGCTGACCGGGGAGCTGTTTTTT.

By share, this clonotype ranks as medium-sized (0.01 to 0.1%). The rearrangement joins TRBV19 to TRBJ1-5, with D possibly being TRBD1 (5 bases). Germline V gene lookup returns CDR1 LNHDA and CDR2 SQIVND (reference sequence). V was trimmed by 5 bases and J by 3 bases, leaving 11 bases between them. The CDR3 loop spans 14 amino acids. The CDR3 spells CASSPRQYNQPQHF. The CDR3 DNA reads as TGTGCCAGTAGTCCCCGACAGTACAATCAGCCCCAGCATTTT.

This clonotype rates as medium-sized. The CDR3 loop is CASSLLLAGGPNEQFF. CDR3 in DNA: TGTGCCAGCTCACTCTTACTAGCGGGAGGGCCGAATGAGCAGTTCTTC. The rearrangement links TRBV18 to TRBJ2-1; 13 bases map to TRBD2. CDR1 and CDR2 (germline): KGHSH, LQKENI. CDR3 length: 16 amino acids. Trimming at V came to 4 bases and at J to 7 bases, leaving 7 bases not matched to a gene. The variable domain in full, with the rest retrieved from reference TRBV18 and TRBJ2-1, is NAGVMQNPRHLVRRRGQEARLRCSPMKGHSHVYWYRQLPEEGLKFMVYLQKENIIDESGMPKERFSAEFPKEGPSILRIQQVVRGDSAAYFCASSLLLAGGPNEQFFGPGTRLTVL.

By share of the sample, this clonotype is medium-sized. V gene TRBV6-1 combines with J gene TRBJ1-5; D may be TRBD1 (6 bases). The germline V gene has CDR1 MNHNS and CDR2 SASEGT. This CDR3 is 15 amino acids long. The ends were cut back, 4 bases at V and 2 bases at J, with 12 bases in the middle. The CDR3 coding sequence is TGTGCCAGCAGTGGAGGGGGGTCTGGCAATCAGCCCCAGCATTTT. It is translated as CASSGGGSGNQPQHF.

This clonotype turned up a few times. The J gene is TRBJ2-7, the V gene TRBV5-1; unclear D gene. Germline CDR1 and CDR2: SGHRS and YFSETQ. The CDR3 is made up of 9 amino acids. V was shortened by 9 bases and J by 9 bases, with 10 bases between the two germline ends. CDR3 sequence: CAILNPQYF. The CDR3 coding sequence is TGCGCCATATTAAACCCGCAGTACTTC. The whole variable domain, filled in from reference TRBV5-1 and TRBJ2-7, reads KAGVTQTPRYLIKTRGQQVTLSCSPISGHRSVSWYQQTPGQGLQFLFEYFSETQRNKGNFPGRFSGRQFSNSRSEMNVSTLELGDSALYLCAILNPQYFGPGTRLTVT.

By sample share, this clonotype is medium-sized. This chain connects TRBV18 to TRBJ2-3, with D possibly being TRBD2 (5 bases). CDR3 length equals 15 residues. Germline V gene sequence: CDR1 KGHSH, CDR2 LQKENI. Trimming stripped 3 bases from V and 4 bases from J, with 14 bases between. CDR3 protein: CASSPLGPGADTQYF. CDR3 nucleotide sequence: TGTGCCAGCTCACCCCTTGGACCCGGGGCAGATACGCAGTATTTT.

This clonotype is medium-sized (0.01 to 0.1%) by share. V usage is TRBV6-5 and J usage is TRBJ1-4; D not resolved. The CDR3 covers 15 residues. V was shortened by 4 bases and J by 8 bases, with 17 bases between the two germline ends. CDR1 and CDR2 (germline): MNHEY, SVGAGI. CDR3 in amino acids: CASSSDPLAYEKLFF. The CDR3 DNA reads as TGTGCCAGCAGTTCCGACCCCTTAGCGTACGAAAAACTGTTTTTT.

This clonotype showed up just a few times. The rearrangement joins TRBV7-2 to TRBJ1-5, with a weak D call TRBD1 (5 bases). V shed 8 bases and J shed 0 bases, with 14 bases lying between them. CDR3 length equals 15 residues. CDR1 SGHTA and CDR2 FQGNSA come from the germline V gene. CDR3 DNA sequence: TGTGCCAGCGGCACAGCCGGACATAGCAATCAGCCCCAGCATTTT. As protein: CASGTAGHSNQPQHF.

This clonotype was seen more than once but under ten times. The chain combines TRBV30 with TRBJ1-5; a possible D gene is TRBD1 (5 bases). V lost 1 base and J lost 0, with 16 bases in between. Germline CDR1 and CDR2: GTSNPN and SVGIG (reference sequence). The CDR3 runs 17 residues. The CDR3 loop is CAWSGLSGSTSNQPQHF. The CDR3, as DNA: TGTGCCTGGAGTGGGTTATCAGGGTCGACTAGCAATCAGCCCCAGCATTTT.

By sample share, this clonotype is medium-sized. CDR3 amino acids: CASSYGHEQYF. CDR3 bases: TGTGCCAGCAGTTATGGCCACGAGCAGTACTTC. The rearrangement joins TRBV6-2 or TRBV6-3 to TRBJ2-7; no clear D gene. This CDR3 region has 11 residues. Per the germline V gene, CDR1 is MNHEY and CDR2 is SVGEGT. V lost 3 bases, J lost 5 bases, and 5 bases lay in between.

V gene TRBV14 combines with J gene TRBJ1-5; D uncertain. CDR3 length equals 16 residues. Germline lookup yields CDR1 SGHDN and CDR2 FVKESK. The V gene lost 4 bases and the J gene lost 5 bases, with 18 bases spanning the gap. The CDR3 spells CASSPRVVRVDQPQHF. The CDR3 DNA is TGTGCCAGCAGCCCCCGAGTAGTCCGGGTAGATCAGCCCCAGCATTTT.